This T cell receptor (beta chain) comes out of a study of T cell repertoires in breast cancer. In the study overall: The roughly 20 tumors were mostly ER+/PR+.

An expanded emulsion RT-PCR with primers for all TCR V genes paired CD8+ T cell chains. Unpaired genes were suppressed by blocking oligonucleotides during a second nested PCR. MiXCR, run by TCRdb on the emulsion pairing reads, gives a single entry per CDR3 protein. The sample has 140 or so distinct CDR3 sequences; roughly 46% are singletons. Germline loops: CDR1 MDHEN, CDR2 SYDVKM. This CDR3 comprises 11 residues. Overall study findings and caveats: Different nucleotide sequences encoded the shared TCRs, suggesting antigen-driven expansion. Shared TCRs favored TRBV7, possibly from tumor recognition or primer mispriming. TCR overlap with tumor was around 7.4% in involved nodes and around 2.2% in tumor-free nodes.

This clonotype is classed as medium-sized. Its antigen remains unknown. This TCR was recovered from a pool of human donors with breast cancer or a healthy control (not recorded which). The J gene is TRBJ2-7, the V gene TRBV28, with a weak D call TRBD2 (6 bases). The sequencing input was CD8+ T cells. In DNA, the CDR3 is TGTGGGACGGGCGAGAGGGGAGGGCAGTACTTC. Translated, it gives CGTGERGGQYF.